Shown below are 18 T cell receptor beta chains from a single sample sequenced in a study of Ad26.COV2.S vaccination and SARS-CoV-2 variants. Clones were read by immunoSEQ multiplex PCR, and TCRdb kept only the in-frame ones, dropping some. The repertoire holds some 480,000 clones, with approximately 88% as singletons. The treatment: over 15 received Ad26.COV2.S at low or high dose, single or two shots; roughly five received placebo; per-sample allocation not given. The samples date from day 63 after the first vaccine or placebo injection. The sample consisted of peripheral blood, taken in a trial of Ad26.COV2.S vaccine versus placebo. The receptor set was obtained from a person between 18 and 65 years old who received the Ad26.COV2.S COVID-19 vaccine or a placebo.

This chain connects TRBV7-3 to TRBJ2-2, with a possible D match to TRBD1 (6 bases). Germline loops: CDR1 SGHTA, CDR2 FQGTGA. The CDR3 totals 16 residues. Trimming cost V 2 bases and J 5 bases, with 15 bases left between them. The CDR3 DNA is TGTGCCAGCAGCTTATCGGGACAAAGGACTACCGGGGAGCTGTTTTTT. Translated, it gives CASSLSGQRTTGELFF.

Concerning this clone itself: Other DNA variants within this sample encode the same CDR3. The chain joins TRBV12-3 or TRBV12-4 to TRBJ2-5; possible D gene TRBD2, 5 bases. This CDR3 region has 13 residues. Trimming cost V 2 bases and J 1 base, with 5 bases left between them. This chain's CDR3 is CASSLRGQETQYF. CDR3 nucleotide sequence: TGTGCCAGCAGTTTACGGGGCCAAGAGACCCAGTACTTC.

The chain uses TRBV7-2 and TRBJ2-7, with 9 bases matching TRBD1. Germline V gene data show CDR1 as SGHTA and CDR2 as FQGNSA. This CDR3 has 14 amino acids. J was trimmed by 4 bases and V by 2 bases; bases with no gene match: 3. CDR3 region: CASSLTGGGYEQYF. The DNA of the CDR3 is TGTGCCAGCAGCTTAACAGGGGGCGGGTACGAGCAGTACTTC.

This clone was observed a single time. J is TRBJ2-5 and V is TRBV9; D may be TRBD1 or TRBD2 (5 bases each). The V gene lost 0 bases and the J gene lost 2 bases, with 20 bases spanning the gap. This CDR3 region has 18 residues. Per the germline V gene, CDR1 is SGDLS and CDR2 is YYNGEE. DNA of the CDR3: TGTGCCAGCAGCGTAGCTTTAGGGACGGACCTCGCTCAAGAGACCCAGTACTTC. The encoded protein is CASSVALGTDLAQETQYF. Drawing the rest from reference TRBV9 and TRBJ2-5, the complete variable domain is DSGVTQTPKHLITATGQRVTLRCSPRSGDLSVYWYQQSLDQGLQFLIQYYNGEERAKGNILERFSAQQFPDLHSELNLSSLELGDSALYFCASSVALGTDLAQETQYFGPGTRLLVL.

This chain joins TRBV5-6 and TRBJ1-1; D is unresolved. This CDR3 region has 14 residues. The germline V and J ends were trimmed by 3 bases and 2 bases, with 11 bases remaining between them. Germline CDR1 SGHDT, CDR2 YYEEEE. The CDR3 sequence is CASSSGPKNTEAFF. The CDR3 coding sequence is TGTGCCAGCAGCTCAGGACCGAAAAACACTGAAGCTTTCTTT.

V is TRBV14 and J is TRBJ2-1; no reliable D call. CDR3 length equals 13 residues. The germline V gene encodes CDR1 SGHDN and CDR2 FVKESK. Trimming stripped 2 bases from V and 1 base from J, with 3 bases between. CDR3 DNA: TGTGCCAGCAGCCAACTTTCCTACAATGAGCAGTTCTTC. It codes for CASSQLSYNEQFF.

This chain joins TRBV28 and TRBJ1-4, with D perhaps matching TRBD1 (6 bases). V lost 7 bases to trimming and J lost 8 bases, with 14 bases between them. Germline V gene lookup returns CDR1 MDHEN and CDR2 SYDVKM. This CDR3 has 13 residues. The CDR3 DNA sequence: TGTGCCAGCACCAGAGTAGGGGGGGAAAAACTGTTTTTT. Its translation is CASTRVGGEKLFF.

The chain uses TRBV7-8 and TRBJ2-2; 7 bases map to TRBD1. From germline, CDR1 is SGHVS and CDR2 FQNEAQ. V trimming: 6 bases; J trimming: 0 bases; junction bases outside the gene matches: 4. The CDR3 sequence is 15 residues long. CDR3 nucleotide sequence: TGTGCCAGCAGTTCCACAGGGGCGAACACCGGGGAGCTGTTTTTT. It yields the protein CASSSTGANTGELFF.

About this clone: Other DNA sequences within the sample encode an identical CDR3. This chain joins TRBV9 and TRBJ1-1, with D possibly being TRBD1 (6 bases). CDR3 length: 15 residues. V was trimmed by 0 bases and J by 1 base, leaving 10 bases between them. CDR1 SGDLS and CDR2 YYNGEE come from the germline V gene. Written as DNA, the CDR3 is TGTGCCAGCAGCGTAGGGCCAGGGGAGAACACTGAAGCTTTCTTT. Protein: CASSVGPGENTEAFF.

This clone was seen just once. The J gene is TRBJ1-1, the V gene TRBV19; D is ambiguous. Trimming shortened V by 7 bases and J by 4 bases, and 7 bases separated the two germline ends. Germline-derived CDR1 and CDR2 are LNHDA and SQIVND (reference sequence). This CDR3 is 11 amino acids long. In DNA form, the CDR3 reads TGTGCCAGTAAAGGGAGCACTGAAGCTTTCTTT. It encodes CASKGSTEAFF.

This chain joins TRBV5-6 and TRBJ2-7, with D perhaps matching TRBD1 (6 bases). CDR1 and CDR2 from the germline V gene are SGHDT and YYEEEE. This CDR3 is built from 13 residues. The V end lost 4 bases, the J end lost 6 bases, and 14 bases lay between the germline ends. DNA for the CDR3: TGTGCCAGCAGCCGGTGGGACACCGGCGAGCAGTACTTC. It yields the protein CASSRWDTGEQYF.

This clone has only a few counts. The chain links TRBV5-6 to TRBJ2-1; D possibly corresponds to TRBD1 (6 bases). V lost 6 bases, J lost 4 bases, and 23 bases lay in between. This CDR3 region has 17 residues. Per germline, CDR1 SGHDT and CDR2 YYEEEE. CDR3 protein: CASTWNKGVRGYNEQFF. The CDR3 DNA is TGTGCCAGCACCTGGAATAAGGGGGTTCGTGGGTACAATGAGCAGTTCTTC. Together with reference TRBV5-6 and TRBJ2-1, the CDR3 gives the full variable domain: DAGVTQSPTHLIKTRGQQVTLRCSPKSGHDTVSWYQQALGQGPQFIFQYYEEEERQRGNFPDRFSGHQFPNYSSELNVNALLLGDSALYLCASTWNKGVRGYNEQFFGPGTRLTVL.

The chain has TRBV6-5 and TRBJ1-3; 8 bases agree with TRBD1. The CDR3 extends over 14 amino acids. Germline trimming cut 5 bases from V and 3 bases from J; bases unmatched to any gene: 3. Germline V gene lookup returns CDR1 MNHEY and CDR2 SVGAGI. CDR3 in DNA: TGTGCCAGCAGTAGACAGGGGTATGGAAACACCATATATTTT. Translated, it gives CASSRQGYGNTIYF.

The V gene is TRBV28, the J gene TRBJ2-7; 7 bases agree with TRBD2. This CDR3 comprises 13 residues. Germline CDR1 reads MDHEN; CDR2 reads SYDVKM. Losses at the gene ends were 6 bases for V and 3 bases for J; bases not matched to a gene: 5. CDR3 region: CASSPGTNYEQYF. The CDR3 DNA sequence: TGTGCCAGCAGCCCCGGGACTAACTACGAGCAGTACTTC.

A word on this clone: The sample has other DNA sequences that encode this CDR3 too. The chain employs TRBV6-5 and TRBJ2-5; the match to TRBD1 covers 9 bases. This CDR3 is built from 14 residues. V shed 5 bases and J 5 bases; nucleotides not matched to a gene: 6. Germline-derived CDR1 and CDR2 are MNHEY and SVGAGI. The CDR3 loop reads CASSTRDREETQYF. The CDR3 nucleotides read TGTGCCAGCAGTACCCGGGACAGGGAGGAGACCCAGTACTTC.

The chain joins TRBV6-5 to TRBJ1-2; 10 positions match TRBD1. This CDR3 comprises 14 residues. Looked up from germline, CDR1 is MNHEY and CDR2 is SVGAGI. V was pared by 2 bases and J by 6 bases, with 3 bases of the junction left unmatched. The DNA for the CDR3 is TGTGCCAGCAGTTACACGGGACAGGGGAATGGCTACACCTTC. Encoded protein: CASSYTGQGNGYTF.

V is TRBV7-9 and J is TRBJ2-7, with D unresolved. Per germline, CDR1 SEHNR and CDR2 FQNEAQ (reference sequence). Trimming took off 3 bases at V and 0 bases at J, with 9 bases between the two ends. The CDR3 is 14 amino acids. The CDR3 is CASSLSQYSYEQYF. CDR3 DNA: TGTGCCAGCAGCTTGTCCCAATACTCCTACGAGCAGTACTTC. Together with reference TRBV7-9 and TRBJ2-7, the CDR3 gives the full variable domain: DTGVSQNPRHKITKRGQNVTFRCDPISEHNRLYWYRQTLGQGPEFLTYFQNEAQLEKSRLLSDRFSAERPKGSFSTLEIQRTEQGDSAMYLCASSLSQYSYEQYFGPGTRLTVT.

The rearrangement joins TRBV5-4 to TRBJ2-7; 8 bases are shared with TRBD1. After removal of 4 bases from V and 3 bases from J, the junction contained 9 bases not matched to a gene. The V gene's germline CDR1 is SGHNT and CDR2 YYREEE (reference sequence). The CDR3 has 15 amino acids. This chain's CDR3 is CASSQPWTGRYEQYF. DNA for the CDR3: TGTGCCAGCAGCCAACCTTGGACAGGGCGCTACGAGCAGTACTTC.